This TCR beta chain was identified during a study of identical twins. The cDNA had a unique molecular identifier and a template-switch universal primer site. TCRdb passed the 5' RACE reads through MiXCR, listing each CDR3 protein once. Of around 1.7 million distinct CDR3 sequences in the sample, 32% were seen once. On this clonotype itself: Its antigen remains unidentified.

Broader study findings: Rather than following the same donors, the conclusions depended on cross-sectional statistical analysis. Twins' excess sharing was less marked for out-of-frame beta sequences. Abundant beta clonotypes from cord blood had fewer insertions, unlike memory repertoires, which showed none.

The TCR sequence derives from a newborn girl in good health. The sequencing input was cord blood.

In DNA form, the CDR3 reads TGTGCCAGCAGACCCCATTTTGGTGGGGCCAACGTCCTGACTTTC. This translates into CASRPHFGGANVLTF. The chain links TRBV27 to TRBJ2-6; D remains unclear. Per the germline V gene, CDR1 is MNHEY and CDR2 is SMNVEV (reference sequence). V was clipped by 6 bases and J by 3 bases, with 12 bases between them. The CDR3 length is 15 residues.